A single sample gave rise to the 6 T cell receptor beta chains below, sequenced in a study of shared clonotypes between healthy human individuals (TCRdb year 2020). The library was built by means of the immunoSEQ multiplex PCR assay. TCRdb retrieved this table from immuneACCESS and kept in-frame rearrangements only. Not all clones are present; in checked studies, unresolved V genes account for under half, and no reason is known for the remainder. For this sample there are around 1.1 million clones; around 78% appear just once. The ten top clones hold 0.61% of the sample. The sample taken for sequencing was memory CD4+ T cells from PBMCs. The meaning of the sample's cell subset or site label: CD45RA-negative fraction. Receptors originate from a man aged 18 to 35 in good health. Some clones in this sample may be carry-over from other donors' samples.

This sequence joins TRBV29-1 and TRBJ2-2; D is uncertain. This CDR3 comprises 14 residues. Deletions cut 3 bases from V and 0 bases from J, with 8 bases between. Germline V gives CDR1 SQVTM, CDR2 ANQGSEA. DNA of the CDR3: TGCAGCGTTGAGGGATCCGCGAACACCGGGGAGCTGTTTTTT. Translating it yields CSVEGSANTGELFF.

The gene calls are TRBV6-5 and TRBJ2-7; D could derive from TRBD1 or TRBD2 (5 bases each). The CDR3 covers 13 residues. Per the germline V gene, CDR1 is MNHEY and CDR2 is SVGAGI. V was shortened by 2 bases and J by 7 bases, with 12 bases between the two germline ends. CDR3 amino acids: CASSYRPRGEQYF. CDR3 DNA: TGTGCCAGCAGTTACCGCCCGAGGGGTGAGCAGTACTTC.

Notes on this clone: This CDR3 is also generated by other DNA sequences in the sample. The V and J genes are TRBV2 and TRBJ1-5, with TRBD1 matching over 7 bases. The CDR3 length is 16 residues. CDR1 is SNHLY, CDR2 FYNNEI, per germline. With V trimmed by 6 bases and J by 0 bases, 8 bases remained unmatched. CDR3 sequence (DNA): TGTGCCAGCAGGGGACCACAGGGGTATAGCAATCAGCCCCAGCATTTT. Translation: CASRGPQGYSNQPQHF. Based on the CDR3 plus reference TRBV2 and TRBJ1-5, the full variable domain is EPEVTQTPSHQVTQMGQEVILRCVPISNHLYFYWYRQILGQKVEFLVSFYNNEISEKSEIFDDQFSVERPDGSNFTLKIRSTKLEDSAMYFCASRGPQGYSNQPQHFGDGTRLSIL.

CDR3 protein: CASSIAGGVSEAFF. The CDR3 coding sequence is TGTGCCAGTAGTATCGCAGGGGGAGTCTCTGAAGCTTTCTTT. The chain recombines TRBV19 with TRBJ1-1, with 7 nucleotides matching TRBD1. V trimming: 3 bases; J trimming: 6 bases; junction bases outside the gene matches: 7. Per germline, CDR1 LNHDA and CDR2 SQIVND (reference sequence). CDR3 size: 14 residues.

V is TRBV28 and J is TRBJ2-7, with 8 bases lining up with TRBD2. The CDR3 extends over 13 amino acids. The trim removed 3 bases at V and 12 bases at J, leaving 10 bases unmatched. Germline V gene data show CDR1 as MDHEN and CDR2 as SYDVKM. The CDR3 nucleotides are TGTGCCAGCAGTTTTGCCGGGACGGGGGGGGTGTACTTC. It translates to CASSFAGTGGVYF.

Notes on this clone: Other DNA sequences in this specimen translate into the identical CDR3. The rearrangement uses TRBV29-1 and TRBJ1-2; 7 nucleotides line up with TRBD1. Per the germline V gene, CDR1 is SQVTM and CDR2 is ANQGSEA. The CDR3 extends over 13 amino acids. V was pared by 4 bases and J by 6 bases, with 8 bases of the junction left unmatched. CDR3: CSVGQGDRNGYTF. As DNA, the CDR3 is TGCAGCGTTGGACAGGGAGATAGAAATGGCTACACCTTC.